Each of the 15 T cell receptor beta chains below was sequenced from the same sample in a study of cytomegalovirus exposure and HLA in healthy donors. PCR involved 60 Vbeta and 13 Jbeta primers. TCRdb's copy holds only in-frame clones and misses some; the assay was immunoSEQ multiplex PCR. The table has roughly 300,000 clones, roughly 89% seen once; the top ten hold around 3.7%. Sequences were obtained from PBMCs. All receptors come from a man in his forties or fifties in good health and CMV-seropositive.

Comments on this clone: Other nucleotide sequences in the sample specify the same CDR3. The DNA of the CDR3 is TGCGCCAGCAGCTTGGGGCAGGGAAGGGACTATGGCTACACCTTC. It translates to CASSLGQGRDYGYTF. V is TRBV5-1 and J is TRBJ1-2, with TRBD1 as a possible D gene (5 bases). The germline V gene has CDR1 SGHRS and CDR2 YFSETQ. V lost 0 bases and J 3 bases, leaving 12 bases between the germline ends. The CDR3 spans 15 residues.

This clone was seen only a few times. The CDR3 DNA reads as TGTGCCAGCAGCTATGGACAGGGGACTAATGAAAAACTGTTTTTT. Residues: CASSYGQGTNEKLFF. The chain combines TRBV6-5 with TRBJ1-4; TRBD1 agrees at 9 bases. In germline, CDR1 is MNHEY, CDR2 SVGAGI. With 6 bases clipped from V and 2 bases from J, the junction kept 4 bases outside the gene matches. This CDR3 spans 15 amino acids.

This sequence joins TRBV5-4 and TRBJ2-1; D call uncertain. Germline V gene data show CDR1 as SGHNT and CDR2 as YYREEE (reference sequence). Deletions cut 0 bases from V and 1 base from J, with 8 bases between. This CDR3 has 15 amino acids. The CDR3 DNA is TGTGCCAGCAGCTTGGACAGCCCTTCCTACAATGAGCAGTTCTTC. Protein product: CASSLDSPSYNEQFF.

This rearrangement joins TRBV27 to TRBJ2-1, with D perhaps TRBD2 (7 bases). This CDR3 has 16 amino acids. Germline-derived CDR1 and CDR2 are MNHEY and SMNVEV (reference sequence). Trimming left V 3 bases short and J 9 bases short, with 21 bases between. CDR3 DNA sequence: TGTGCCAGCAGTTTTCGACTAGCAGGAGCCAGGGGTGAGCAGTTCTTC. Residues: CASSFRLAGARGEQFF.

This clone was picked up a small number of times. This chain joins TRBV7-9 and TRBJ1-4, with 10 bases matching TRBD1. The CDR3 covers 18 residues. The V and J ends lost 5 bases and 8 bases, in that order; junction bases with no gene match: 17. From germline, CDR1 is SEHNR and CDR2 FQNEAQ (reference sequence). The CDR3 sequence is CASSPEGDRGYNTEKLFF. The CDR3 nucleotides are TGTGCCAGCAGCCCCGAAGGGGACAGGGGATACAATACGGAAAAACTGTTTTTT.

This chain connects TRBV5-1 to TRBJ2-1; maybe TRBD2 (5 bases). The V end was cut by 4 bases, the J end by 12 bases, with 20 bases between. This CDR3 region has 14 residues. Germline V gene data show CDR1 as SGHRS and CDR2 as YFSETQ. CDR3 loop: CASSPGFTGSGQFF. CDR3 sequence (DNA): TGCGCCAGCAGCCCGGGATTCACGGGGTCGGGGCAGTTCTTC. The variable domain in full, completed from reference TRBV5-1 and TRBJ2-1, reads KAGVTQTPRYLIKTRGQQVTLSCSPISGHRSVSWYQQTPGQGLQFLFEYFSETQRNKGNFPGRFSGRQFSNSRSEMNVSTLELGDSALYLCASSPGFTGSGQFFGPGTRLTVL.

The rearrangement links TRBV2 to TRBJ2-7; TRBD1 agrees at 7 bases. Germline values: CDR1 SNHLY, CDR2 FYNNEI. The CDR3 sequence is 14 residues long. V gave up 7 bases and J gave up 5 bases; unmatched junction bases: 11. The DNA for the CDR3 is TGTGCCAGCAATTATTTTTTACAGGGGAACGAGCAGTACTTC. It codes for CASNYFLQGNEQYF.

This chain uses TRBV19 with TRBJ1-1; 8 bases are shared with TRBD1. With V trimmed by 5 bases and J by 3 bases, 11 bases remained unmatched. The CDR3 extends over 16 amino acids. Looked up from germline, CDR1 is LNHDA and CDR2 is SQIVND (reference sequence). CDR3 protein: CASSPRQGRTDTEAFF. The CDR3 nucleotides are TGTGCCAGTAGTCCCCGACAGGGGAGGACGGACACTGAAGCTTTCTTT.

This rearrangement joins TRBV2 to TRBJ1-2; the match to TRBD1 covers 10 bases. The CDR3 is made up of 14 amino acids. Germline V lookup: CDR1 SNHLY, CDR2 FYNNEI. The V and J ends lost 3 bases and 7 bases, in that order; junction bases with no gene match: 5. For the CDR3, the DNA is TGTGCCAGCAGTGATGGGACAGGGGATCGTGGCTACACCTTC. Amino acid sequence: CASSDGTGDRGYTF.

The CDR3 DNA reads TGTGCCAGCAGCGGGACAGGGATGGGGTACAATGAGCAGTTCTTC. Translating it yields CASSGTGMGYNEQFF. The chain joins TRBV7-6 to TRBJ2-1, with 9 bases that match TRBD1. The CDR3 contains 15 residues. V was clipped by 5 bases and J by 4 bases; unmatched bases: 6. CDR1 and CDR2 (germline): SGHVS, FNYEAQ.

CDR3 amino acids: CASGPGTTYNEQFF. The CDR3 coding sequence is TGTGCTAGTGGTCCCGGGACTACTTACAATGAGCAGTTCTTC. The chain carries TRBV12-5 and TRBJ2-1; TRBD2 agrees at 7 bases. The CDR3 loop spans 14 amino acids. The germline gives CDR1 LGHNT, CDR2 FRNRAP. With 5 bases clipped from V and 4 bases from J, the junction kept 5 bases outside the gene matches. The complete variable domain, with remaining parts taken from reference TRBV12-5 and TRBJ2-1, reads DARVTQTPRHKVTEMGQEVTMRCQPILGHNTVFWYRQTMMQGLELLAYFRNRAPLDDSGMPKDRFSAEMPDATLATLKIQPSEPRDSAVYFCASGPGTTYNEQFFGPGTRLTVL.

The CDR3 loop reads CASSKHRDTHPYEQYF. The CDR3, as DNA: TGTGCCAGTAGTAAACACCGGGACACCCATCCCTACGAGCAGTACTTC. This chain joins TRBV19 and TRBJ2-7, with D perhaps matching TRBD1 (6 bases). Germline lookup yields CDR1 LNHDA and CDR2 SQIVND (reference sequence). The CDR3 consists of 16 residues. Trimming removed 4 bases from V and 2 bases from J, with 18 bases in between.

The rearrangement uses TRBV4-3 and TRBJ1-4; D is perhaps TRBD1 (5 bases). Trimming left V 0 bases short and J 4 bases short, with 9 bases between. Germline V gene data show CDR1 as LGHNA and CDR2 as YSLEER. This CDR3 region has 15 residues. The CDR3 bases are TGCGCCAGCAGCCAAGACTCCAGGGTTAATGAAAAACTGTTTTTT. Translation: CASSQDSRVNEKLFF.

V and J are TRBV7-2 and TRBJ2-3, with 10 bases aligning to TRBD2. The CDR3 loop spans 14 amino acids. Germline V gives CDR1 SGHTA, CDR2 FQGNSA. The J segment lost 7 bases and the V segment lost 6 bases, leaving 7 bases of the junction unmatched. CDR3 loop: CASRKLAGLNTQYF. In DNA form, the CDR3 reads TGTGCCAGCAGGAAACTAGCGGGATTGAATACGCAGTATTTT.

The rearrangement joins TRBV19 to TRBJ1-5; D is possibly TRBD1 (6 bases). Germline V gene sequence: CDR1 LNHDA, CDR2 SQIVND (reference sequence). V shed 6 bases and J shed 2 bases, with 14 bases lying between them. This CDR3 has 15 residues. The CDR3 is CASSSTGFGNQPQHF. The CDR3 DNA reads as TGTGCCAGTAGCTCAACAGGGTTTGGCAATCAGCCCCAGCATTTT.